This T cell receptor (beta chain) appears in the sequencing data of a study of tumor-infiltrating lymphocytes in primary liver carcinoma. General study findings and limits: Tumors carried a top-250-clone fraction significantly exceeding that of blood (p = 0.039). Tumor-adjacent and tumor-blood pairs shared a smaller degree of overlap than tumor region pairs.

Germline DNA was extracted alongside blood RNA, which was obtained from unsorted whole blood. The investigators made TCR beta cDNA from about 0.45 ug total RNA, using a constant-region primer. TCR beta libraries came from three nested multiplex PCR rounds using slightly modified ARM-PCR. Primers for the first two PCR rounds were TRBV1-TRBV30 forward primers and a C-beta reverse primer (approximately 10 cycles per round). TCRdb passed the multiplex PCR reads through MiXCR, listing each CDR3 protein once. The sample has 300,000 to 350,000 distinct CDR3 sequences; roughly three fifths are singletons. This clonotype showed up just once. Antigen: not known. The junction shows a germline mismatch at one end, possibly a read error. The CDR3 is 16 amino acids. The V gene's germline CDR1 is MNHEY and CDR2 SVGAGI.

The origin of this receptor is a woman aged 25 to 39 with primary liver carcinoma and hepatitis B virus infection. The chain is built from TRBV6-5 and TRBJ2-7, with 7 bases lining up with TRBD2. Sequencing was performed on peripheral blood. The CDR3 region has the DNA TGCGCCAGCAGAAGCCCCCGGGGGGAAGCCGCTTACGACCAGTACTTC. Encoded protein: CASRSPRGEAAYDQYF.